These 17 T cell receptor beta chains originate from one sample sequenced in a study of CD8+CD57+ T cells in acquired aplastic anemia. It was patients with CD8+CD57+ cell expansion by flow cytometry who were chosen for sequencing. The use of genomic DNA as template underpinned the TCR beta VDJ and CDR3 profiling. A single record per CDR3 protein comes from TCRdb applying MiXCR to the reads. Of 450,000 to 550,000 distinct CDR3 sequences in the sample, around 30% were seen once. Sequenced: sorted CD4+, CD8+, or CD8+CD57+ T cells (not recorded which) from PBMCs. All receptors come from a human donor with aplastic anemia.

The CDR3 loop is CSALGFAGTFIGNQPQHF. The CDR3 bases are TGCAGTGCTCTGGGTTTTGCGGGGACCTTTATTGGCAATCAGCCCCAGCATTTT. This chain joins TRBV20-1 and TRBJ1-5, with D possibly being TRBD1 (5 bases). The CDR3 loop spans 18 amino acids. From germline, CDR1 is DFQATT and CDR2 SNEGSKA (reference sequence). Trimming stripped 5 bases from V and 2 bases from J, with 25 bases between.

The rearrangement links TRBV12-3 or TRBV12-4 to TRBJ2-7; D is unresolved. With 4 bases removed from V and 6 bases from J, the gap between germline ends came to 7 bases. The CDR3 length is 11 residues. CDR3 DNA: TGTGCCAGCAGTTCCTCGGTCGAGCAGTACTTC. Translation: CASSSSVEQYF.

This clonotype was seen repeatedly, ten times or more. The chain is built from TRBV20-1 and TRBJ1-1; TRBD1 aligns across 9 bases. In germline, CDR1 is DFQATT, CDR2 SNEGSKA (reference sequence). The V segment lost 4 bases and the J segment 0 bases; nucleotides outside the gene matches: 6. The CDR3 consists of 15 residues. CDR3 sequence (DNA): TGCAGTGCTACGACACAGGGGGCGGTGAACACTGAAGCTTTCTTT. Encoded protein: CSATTQGAVNTEAFF.

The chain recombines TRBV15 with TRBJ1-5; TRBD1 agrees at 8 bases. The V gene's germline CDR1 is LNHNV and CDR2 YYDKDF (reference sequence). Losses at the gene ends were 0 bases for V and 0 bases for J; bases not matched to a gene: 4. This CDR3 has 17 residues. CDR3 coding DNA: TGTGCCACCAGCAGAGAGGCGACAGGGGATAGCAATCAGCCCCAGCATTTT. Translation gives CATSREATGDSNQPQHF.

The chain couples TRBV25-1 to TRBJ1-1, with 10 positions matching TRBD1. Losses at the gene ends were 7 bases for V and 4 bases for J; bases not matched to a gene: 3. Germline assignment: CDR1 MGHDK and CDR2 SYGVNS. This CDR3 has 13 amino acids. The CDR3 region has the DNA TGTGCCAGCACGGGACAGGGGCTCACTGAAGCTTTCTTT. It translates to CASTGQGLTEAFF.

CDR3 sequence (DNA): TGTGCCAGCAGTGACTCTTCAAGAGGGACTACCGCCTATGGCTACACCTTC. Translating gives CASSDSSRGTTAYGYTF. This chain uses TRBV6-4 with TRBJ1-2; a possible D gene is TRBD1 (5 bases). The CDR3 is made up of 17 amino acids. Trimming left V 0 bases short and J 4 bases short, with 18 bases between. From germline, CDR1 is MRHNA and CDR2 SNTAGT.

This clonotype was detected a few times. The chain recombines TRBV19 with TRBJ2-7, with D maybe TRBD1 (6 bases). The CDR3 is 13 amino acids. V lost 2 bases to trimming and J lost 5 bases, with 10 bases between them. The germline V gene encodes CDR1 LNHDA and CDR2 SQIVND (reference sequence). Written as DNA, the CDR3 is TGTGCCAGTAGTATAACAGGGATCGACGAGCAGTACTTC. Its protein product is CASSITGIDEQYF.

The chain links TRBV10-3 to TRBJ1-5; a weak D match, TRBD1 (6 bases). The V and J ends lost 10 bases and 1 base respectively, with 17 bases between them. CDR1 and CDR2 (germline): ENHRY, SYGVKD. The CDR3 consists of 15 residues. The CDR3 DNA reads TGTGCCAGCAGAAAGAACAGGGCAAGCAATCAGCCCCAGCATTTT. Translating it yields CASRKNRASNQPQHF.

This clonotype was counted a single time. CDR3 sequence: CASSLWAGGENIQYF. The CDR3 DNA follows: TGCGCCAGCAGCTTGTGGGCAGGGGGCGAAAACATTCAGTACTTC. The rearrangement uses TRBV5-1 and TRBJ2-4, with TRBD1 matching over 8 bases. This CDR3 has 15 residues. The J segment lost 5 bases and the V segment lost 1 base, leaving 5 bases of the junction unmatched. Germline V gives CDR1 SGHRS, CDR2 YFSETQ.

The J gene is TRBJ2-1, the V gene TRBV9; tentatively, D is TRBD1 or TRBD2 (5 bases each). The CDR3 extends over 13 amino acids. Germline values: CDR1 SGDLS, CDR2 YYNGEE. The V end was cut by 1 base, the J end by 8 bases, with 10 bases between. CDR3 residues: CASSVRGVDEQFF. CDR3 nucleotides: TGTGCCAGCAGCGTACGAGGGGTTGATGAGCAGTTCTTC.

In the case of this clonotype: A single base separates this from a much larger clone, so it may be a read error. The CDR3 spells CANSYSYAGELFF. The CDR3 DNA sequence: TGTGCCAACAGCTACAGTTACGCCGGGGAGCTGTTTTTT. The rearrangement links TRBV7-3 to TRBJ2-2; no clear D. Germline assignment: CDR1 SGHTA and CDR2 FQGTGA. The CDR3 spans 13 residues.

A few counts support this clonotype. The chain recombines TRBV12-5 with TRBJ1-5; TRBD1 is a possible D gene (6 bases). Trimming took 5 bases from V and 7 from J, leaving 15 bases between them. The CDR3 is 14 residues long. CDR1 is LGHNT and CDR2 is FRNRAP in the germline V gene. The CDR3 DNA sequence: TGTGCTAGTGGTACAGGGAACCAAGGCCAGCCCCAGCATTTT. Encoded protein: CASGTGNQGQPQHF.

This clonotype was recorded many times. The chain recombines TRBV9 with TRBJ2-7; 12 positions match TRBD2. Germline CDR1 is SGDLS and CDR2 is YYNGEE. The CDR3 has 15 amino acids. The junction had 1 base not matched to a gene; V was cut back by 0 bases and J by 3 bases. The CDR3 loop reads CASSVASGRDYEQYF. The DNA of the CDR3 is TGTGCCAGCAGCGTAGCTAGCGGGAGGGACTACGAGCAGTACTTC.

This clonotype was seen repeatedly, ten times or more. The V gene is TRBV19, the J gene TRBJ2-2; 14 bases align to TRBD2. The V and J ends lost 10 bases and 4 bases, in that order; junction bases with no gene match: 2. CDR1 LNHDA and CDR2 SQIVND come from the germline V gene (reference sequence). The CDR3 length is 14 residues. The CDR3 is CATGLAGGTGELFF. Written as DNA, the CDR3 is TGTGCCACCGGACTAGCGGGAGGCACCGGGGAGCTGTTTTTT. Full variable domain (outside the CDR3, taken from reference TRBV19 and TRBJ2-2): DGGITQSPKYLFRKEGQNVTLSCEQNLNHDAMYWYRQDPGQGLRLIYYSQIVNDFQKGDIAEGYSVSREKKESFPLTVTSAQKNPTAFYLCATGLAGGTGELFFGEGSRLTVL.

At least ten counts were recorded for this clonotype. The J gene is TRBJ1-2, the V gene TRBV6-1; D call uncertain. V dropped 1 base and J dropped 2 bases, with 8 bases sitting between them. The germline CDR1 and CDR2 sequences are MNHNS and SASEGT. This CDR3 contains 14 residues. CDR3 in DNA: TGTGCCAGCAGTGAAGTTGCAGTCAACTATGGCTACACCTTC. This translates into CASSEVAVNYGYTF.

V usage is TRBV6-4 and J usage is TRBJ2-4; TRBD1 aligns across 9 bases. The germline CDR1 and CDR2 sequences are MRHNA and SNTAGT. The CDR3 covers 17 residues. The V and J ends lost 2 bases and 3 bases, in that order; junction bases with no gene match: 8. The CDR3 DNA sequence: TGTGCCAGCAGTGACCTCCGGGACAGGGAAGGCAAAAACATTCAGTACTTC. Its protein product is CASSDLRDREGKNIQYF.

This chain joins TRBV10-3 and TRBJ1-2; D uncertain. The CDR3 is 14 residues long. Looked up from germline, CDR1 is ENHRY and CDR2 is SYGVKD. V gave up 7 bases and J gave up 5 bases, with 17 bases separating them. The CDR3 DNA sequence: TGTGCCATCACTGAAAGGGCAGGAAATTATGGCTACACCTTC. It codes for CAITERAGNYGYTF.